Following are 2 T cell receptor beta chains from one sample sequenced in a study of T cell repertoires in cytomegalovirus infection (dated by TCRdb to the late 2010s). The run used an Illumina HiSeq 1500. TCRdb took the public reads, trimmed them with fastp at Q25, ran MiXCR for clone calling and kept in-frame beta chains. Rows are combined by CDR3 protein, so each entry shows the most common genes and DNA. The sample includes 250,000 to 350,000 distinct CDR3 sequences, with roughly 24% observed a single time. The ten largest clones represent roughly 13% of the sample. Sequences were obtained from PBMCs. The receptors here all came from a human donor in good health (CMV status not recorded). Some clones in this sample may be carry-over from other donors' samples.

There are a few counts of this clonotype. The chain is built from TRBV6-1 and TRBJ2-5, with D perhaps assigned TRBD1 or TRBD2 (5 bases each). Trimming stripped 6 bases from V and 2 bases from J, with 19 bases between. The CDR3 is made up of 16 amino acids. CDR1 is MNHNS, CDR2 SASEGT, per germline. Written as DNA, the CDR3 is TGTGCCAGCAGGCCCCCGGGACCGTTAGATCAAGAGACCCAGTACTTC. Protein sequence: CASRPPGPLDQETQYF.

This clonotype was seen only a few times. The CDR3, as DNA: TGTGCCAGCAGTGAAGCAGGACGGCGTTTGGACGAGCAGTACTTC. Translation gives CASSEAGRRLDEQYF. This rearrangement joins TRBV6-1 to TRBJ2-7, with unresolved D. Germline CDR1 MNHNS, CDR2 SASEGT. Trimming removed 0 bases from V and 5 bases from J, with 14 bases in between. The CDR3 is made up of 15 amino acids.